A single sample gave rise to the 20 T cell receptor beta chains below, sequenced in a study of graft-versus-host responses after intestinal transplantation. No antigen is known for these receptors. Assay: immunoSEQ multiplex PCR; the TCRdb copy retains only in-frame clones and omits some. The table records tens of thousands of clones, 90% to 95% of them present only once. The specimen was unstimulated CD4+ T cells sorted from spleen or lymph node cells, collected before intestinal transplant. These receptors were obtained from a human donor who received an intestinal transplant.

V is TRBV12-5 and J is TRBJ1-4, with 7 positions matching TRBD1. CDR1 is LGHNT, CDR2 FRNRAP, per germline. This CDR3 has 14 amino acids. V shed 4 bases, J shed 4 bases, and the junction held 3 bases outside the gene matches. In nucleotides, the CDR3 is TGTGCTAGTGGTTCCGGGACAGATAATGAAAAACTGTTTTTT. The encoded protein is CASGSGTDNEKLFF.

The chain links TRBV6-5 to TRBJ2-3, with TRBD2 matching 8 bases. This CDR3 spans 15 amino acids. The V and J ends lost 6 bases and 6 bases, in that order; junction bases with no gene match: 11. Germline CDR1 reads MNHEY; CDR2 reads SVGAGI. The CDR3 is CASSLFGGAPDTQYF. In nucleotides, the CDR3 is TGTGCCAGCAGCCTGTTCGGGGGGGCCCCCGATACGCAGTATTTT.

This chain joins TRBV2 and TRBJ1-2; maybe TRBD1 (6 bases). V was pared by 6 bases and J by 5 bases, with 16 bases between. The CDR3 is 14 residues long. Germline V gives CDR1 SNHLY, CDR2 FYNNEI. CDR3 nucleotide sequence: TGTGCCAGCAGCCGACAGCCAGGGGTATATGGCTACACCTTC. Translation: CASSRQPGVYGYTF.

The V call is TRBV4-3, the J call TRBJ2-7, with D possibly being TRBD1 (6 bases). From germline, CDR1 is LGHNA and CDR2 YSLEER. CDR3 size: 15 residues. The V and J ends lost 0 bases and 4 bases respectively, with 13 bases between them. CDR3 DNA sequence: TGCGCCAGCAGCCAAGATTTAGGACAGCAATACGAGCAGTACTTC. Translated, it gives CASSQDLGQQYEQYF.

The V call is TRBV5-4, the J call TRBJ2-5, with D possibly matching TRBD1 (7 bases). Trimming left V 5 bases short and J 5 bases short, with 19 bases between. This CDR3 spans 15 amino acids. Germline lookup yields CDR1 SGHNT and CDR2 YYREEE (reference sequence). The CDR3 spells CASRPTGEVAETQYF. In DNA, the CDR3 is TGTGCCAGCAGACCTACAGGGGAGGTCGCGGAGACCCAGTACTTC.

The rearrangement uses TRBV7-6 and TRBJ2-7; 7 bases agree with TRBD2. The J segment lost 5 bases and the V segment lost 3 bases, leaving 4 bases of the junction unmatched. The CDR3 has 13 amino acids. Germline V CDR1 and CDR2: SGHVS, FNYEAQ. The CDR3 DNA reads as TGTGCCAGCAGCTTGATGACTAGCAACGAGCAGTACTTC. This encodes CASSLMTSNEQYF.

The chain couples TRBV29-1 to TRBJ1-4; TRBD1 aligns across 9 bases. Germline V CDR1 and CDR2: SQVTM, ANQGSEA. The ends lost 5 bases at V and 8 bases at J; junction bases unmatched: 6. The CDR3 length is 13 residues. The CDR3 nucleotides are TGCAGCGTTTCCCGGGACAGGGCGGAAAAACTGTTTTTT. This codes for CSVSRDRAEKLFF.

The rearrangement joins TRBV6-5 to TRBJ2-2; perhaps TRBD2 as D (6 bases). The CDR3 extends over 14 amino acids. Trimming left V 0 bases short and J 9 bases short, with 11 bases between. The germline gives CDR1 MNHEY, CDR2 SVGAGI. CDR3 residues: CASSYSRGGRELFF. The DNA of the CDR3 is TGTGCCAGCAGTTACTCGAGGGGAGGCAGGGAGCTGTTTTTT.

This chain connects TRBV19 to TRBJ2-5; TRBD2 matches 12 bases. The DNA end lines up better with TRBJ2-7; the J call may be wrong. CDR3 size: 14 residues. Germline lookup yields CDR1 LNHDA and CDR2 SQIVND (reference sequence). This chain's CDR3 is CASSFRTSGNEQYF. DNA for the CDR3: TGTGCCAGTAGTTTCCGGACTAGCGGGAACGAGCAGTACTTC.

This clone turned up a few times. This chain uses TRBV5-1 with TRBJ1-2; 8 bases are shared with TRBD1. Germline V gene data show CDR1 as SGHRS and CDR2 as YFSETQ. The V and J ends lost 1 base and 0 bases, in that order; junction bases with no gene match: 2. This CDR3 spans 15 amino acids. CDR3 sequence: CASSLTGGANYGYTF. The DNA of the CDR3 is TGCGCCAGCAGCTTGACAGGGGGGGCTAACTATGGCTACACCTTC.

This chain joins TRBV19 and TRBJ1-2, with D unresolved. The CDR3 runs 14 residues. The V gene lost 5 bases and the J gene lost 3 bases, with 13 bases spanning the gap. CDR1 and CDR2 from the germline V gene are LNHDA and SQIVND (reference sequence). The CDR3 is CASSGVPGYYGYTF. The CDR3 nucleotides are TGTGCCAGTAGTGGTGTTCCGGGATACTATGGCTACACCTTC.

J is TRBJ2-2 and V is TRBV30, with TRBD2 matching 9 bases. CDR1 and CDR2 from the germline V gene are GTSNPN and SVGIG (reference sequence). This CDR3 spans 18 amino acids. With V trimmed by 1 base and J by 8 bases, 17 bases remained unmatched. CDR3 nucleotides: TGTGCCTGGAGTGATCCAGCGGGGGGCTTTTTGTCGGCGGGGGAGCTGTTTTTT. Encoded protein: CAWSDPAGGFLSAGELFF.

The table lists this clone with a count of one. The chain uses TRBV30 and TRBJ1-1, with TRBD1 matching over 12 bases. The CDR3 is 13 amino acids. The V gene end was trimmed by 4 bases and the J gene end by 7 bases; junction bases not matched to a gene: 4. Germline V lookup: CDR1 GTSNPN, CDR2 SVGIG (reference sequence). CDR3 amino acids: CAWKGQGANEAFF. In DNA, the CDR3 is TGTGCCTGGAAGGGACAGGGGGCTAATGAAGCTTTCTTT.

CDR3 protein: CASSESSPGLGQDTQYF. In DNA form, the CDR3 reads TGCGCCAGCAGTGAAAGTTCGCCGGGACTCGGGCAAGATACGCAGTATTTT. This chain connects TRBV10-1 to TRBJ2-3, with D possibly being TRBD2 (6 bases). The germline V and J ends were trimmed by 3 bases and 5 bases, with 21 bases remaining between them. Germline V gene data show CDR1 as WNHNN and CDR2 as SYGVQD (reference sequence). The CDR3 contains 17 residues.

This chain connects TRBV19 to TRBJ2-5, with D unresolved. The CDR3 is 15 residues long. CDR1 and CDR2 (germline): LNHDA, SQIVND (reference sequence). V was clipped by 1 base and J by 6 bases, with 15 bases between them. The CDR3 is CASSIVPTPEKTQYF. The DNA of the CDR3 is TGTGCCAGTAGTATAGTTCCGACTCCAGAGAAGACCCAGTACTTC.

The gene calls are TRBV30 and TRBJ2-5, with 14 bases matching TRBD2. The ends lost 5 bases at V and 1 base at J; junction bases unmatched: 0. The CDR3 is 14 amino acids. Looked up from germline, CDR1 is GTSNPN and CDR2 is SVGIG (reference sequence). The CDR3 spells CAWGTSGGQETQYF. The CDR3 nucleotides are TGTGCCTGGGGGACTAGCGGGGGCCAAGAGACCCAGTACTTC.

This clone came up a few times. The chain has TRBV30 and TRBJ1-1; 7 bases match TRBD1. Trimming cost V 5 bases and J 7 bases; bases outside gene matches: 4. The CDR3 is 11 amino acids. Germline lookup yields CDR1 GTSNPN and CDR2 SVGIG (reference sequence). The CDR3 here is CAWAQGIEAFF. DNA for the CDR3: TGTGCCTGGGCACAGGGGATTGAAGCTTTCTTT.

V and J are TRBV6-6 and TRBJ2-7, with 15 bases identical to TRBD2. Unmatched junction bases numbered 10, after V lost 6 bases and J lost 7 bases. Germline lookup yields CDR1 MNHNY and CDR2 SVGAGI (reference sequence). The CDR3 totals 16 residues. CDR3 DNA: TGTGCCAGCAGAGCCCAGGGACTAGCGGGGGGCAATGAGCAGTACTTC. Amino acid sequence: CASRAQGLAGGNEQYF.

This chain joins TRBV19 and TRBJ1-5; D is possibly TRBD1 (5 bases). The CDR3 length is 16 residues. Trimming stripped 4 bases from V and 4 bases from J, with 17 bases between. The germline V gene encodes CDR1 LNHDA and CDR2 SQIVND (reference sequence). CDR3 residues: CASSTTAGMGNQPQHF. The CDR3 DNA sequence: TGTGCCAGTAGTACTACCGCAGGGATGGGGAATCAGCCCCAGCATTTT.

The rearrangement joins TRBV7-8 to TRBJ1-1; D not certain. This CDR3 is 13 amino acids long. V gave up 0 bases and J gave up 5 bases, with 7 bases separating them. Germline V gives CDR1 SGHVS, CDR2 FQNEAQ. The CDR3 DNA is TGTGCCAGCAGCTTAGCGGAGGGAACTGAAGCTTTCTTT. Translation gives CASSLAEGTEAFF.